This T cell receptor (beta chain) was observed in a study of blood T cell repertoires in COVID-19. In the study overall: Acute and convalescent COVID-19 specimens originated in the United States, Italy and Spain. T cells, B-cell-depleted T cells, or PBMCs supplied cDNA or gDNA.

While infection was still active, Seattle patients were enrolled and then followed longitudinally. V lost 5 bases and J lost 0, with 17 bases in between. The CDR3 consists of 18 residues. CDR1 is PRHDT, CDR2 FYEKMQ, per germline (reference sequence). The method was immunoSEQ multiplex PCR; TCRdb's version includes in-frame clones alone and lacks a portion of them. The sample lists approximately 350,000 clones, 75% to 90% occurring once. Sequencing was done on a sample of peripheral blood. The receptor was isolated from a woman aged 50 to 65 with COVID-19, enrolled during active disease. The chain is built from TRBV13 and TRBJ2-6; perhaps TRBD1 as D (6 bases). CDR3: CASSTSVQGLSGANVLTF. In nucleotides, the CDR3 is TGTGCCAGCAGCACAAGCGTACAGGGCCTCTCTGGGGCCAACGTCCTGACTTTC.